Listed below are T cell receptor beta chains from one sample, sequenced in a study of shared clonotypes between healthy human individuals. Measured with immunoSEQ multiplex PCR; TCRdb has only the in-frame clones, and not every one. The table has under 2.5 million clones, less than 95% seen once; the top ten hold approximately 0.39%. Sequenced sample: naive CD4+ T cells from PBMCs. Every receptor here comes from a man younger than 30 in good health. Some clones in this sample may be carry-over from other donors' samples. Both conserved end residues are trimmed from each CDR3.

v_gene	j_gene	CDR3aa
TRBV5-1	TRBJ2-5	ASSLDPGQETQY
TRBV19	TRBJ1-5	ASSDLTGTGGVGQPQH
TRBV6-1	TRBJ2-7	ASSEARRGWG
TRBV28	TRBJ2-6	ASIRGDPGNVLT
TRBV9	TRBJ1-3	ASSLLLGGAGNTIY
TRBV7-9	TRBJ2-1	ASSLEDGQRERQF
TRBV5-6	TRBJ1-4	ASSPGGTGSEKLF
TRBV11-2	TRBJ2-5	ASSSDRETQY
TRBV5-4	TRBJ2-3	ASSAAQDTDTQY
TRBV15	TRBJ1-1	ATSRVGGGIEAF
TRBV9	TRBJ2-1	ASSVSNGKRNEQF
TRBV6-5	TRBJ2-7	ASSRASGVYEQY
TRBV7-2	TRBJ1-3	ASSPGGGVSGNTIY
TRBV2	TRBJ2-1	ASSRTSYNEQF
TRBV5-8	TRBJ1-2	ASSREPYGYT
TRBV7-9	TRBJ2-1	ASSMRLSSYNEQF
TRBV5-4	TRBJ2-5	ASSLTSGRGAETQY
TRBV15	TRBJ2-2	ATSRDLAGTGELF
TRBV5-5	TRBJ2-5	ASSLRGTQQETQY
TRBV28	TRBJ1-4	ASSLDRGKLF
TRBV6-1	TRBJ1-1	ASSVLRADTEAF